One and the same sample provided the 32 T cell receptor beta chains below, sequenced in a study of cytomegalovirus exposure and HLA in healthy donors. Vbeta (60) and Jbeta (13) primers were used in the PCR. Clones were read by immunoSEQ multiplex PCR, and TCRdb kept only the in-frame ones, dropping some. The sample has roughly 150,000 clones; 55% to 70% are singletons. The sample taken for sequencing was PBMCs. Receptors were obtained from a woman between 25 and 40 years old in good health and CMV-seropositive.

This chain joins TRBV13 and TRBJ1-1; D is unclear. Germline CDR1 is PRHDT and CDR2 is FYEKMQ (reference sequence). The CDR3 runs to 13 residues. Trimming pared 1 base from V and 7 bases from J, leaving 10 bases between. The CDR3 spells CASSLVRRNEAFF. CDR3 DNA: TGTGCCAGCAGCTTAGTTAGGCGGAATGAAGCTTTCTTT. The full variable domain, completed using reference TRBV13 and TRBJ1-1, is AAGVIQSPRHLIKEKRETATLKCYPIPRHDTVYWYQQGPGQDPQFLISFYEKMQSDKGSIPDRFSAQQFSDYHSELNMSSLELGDSALYFCASSLVRRNEAFFGQGTRLTVV.

The J gene is TRBJ1-2, the V gene TRBV19; no clear D. CDR3 length: 15 residues. Trimming took off 5 bases at V and 1 base at J, with 14 bases between the two ends. Germline CDR1 LNHDA, CDR2 SQIVND (reference sequence). CDR3 protein: CASSPRVRSNYGYTF. In DNA form, the CDR3 reads TGTGCCAGTAGTCCACGAGTAAGGAGTAACTATGGCTACACCTTC.

The chain combines TRBV10-1 with TRBJ2-7; weak D call: TRBD1 (5 bases). The germline V gene has CDR1 WNHNN and CDR2 SYGVQD (reference sequence). V was cut by 7 bases and J by 5 bases, with 9 bases left in between. The CDR3 sequence is 11 residues long. CDR3 protein: CASTIGDEQYF. The DNA of the CDR3 is TGCGCCAGCACAATAGGGGACGAGCAGTACTTC.

Only one count was recorded for this clone. The chain is built from TRBV14 and TRBJ2-7; TRBD1 might be the D (5 bases). Per germline, CDR1 SGHDN and CDR2 FVKESK. The V gene lost 0 bases and the J gene lost 2 bases, with 8 bases spanning the gap. This CDR3 contains 14 residues. Here the CDR3 reads CASSQEAGPYEQYF. The CDR3 coding sequence is TGTGCCAGCAGCCAAGAGGCAGGGCCCTACGAGCAGTACTTC.

This chain links TRBV10-3 with TRBJ2-6; 10 positions agree with TRBD1. This CDR3 is built from 16 residues. Germline values: CDR1 ENHRY, CDR2 SYGVKD. The J segment lost 4 bases and the V segment lost 4 bases, leaving 4 bases of the junction unmatched. The DNA of the CDR3 is TGTGCCATCAGTGTGGGACAGGGGTCCGGGGCCAACGTCCTGACTTTC. Its translation: CAISVGQGSGANVLTF.

This clone has only one observation. The chain couples TRBV5-1 to TRBJ2-7; 8 positions match TRBD1. CDR3 size: 14 residues. CDR1 and CDR2 from the germline V gene are SGHRS and YFSETQ. V trimming: 3 bases; J trimming: 2 bases; junction bases outside the gene matches: 4. CDR3 sequence (DNA): TGCGCCAGCAGCTACCGACAGGGGACCTACGAGCAGTACTTC. Translating gives CASSYRQGTYEQYF.

This chain links TRBV13 with TRBJ1-2; D is ambiguous. V gave up 5 bases and J gave up 8 bases, with 21 bases separating them. Germline CDR1 is PRHDT and CDR2 is FYEKMQ (reference sequence). CDR3 size: 15 residues. The DNA for the CDR3 is TGTGCCAGCAGCCCCAAAATACAACCCATCTTCGGCTACACCTTC. Translation gives CASSPKIQPIFGYTF.

Concerning this clone: This sample also contains other DNA sequences that code for the same CDR3. The chain has TRBV6-4 and TRBJ1-6, with 7 bases that match TRBD1. Germline V CDR1 and CDR2: MRHNA, SNTAGT. CDR3 length: 13 residues. After removal of 9 bases from V and 8 bases from J, the junction contained 7 bases not matched to a gene. The DNA for the CDR3 is TGTGCCAGTAGTCCCCAGGGGGATTCACCCCTCCACTTT. This codes for CASSPQGDSPLHF.

The chain combines TRBV5-1 with TRBJ1-6; 10 bases line up with TRBD1. The CDR3 is 15 amino acids. In germline, CDR1 is SGHRS, CDR2 YFSETQ. Trimming cost V 5 bases and J 10 bases; bases outside gene matches: 9. CDR3 in DNA: TGCGCCAGCAGACCCGGGACAGGGGTATACTCACCCCTCCACTTT. Translating it yields CASRPGTGVYSPLHF.

The chain recombines TRBV2 with TRBJ1-5; D unresolved. The CDR3 length is 13 residues. Germline V lookup: CDR1 SNHLY, CDR2 FYNNEI. Trimming removed 4 bases from V and 3 bases from J, with 7 bases in between. The CDR3 coding sequence is TGTGCCAGCAGTGCCCGGTACAATCAGCCCCAGCATTTT. The encoded protein is CASSARYNQPQHF.

This clone was seen more than once but under ten times. The chain is built from TRBV29-1 and TRBJ1-1, with 10 bases fitting TRBD1. Germline V gene sequence: CDR1 SQVTM, CDR2 ANQGSEA. The length of the CDR3 is 13 residues. Trimming removed 7 bases from V and 13 bases from J; junction bases left unmatched: 15. For the CDR3, the DNA is TGCAGCGCGGGAAGGACAGGGGGGGGCGGGGGTTTCTTT. Translated: CSAGRTGGGGGFF.

The chain couples TRBV11-2 to TRBJ1-1; D is undetermined. The CDR3 spans 15 residues. Germline CDR1 SGHAT, CDR2 FQNNGV. V shed 5 bases and J shed 2 bases, with 15 bases lying between them. In nucleotides, the CDR3 is TGTGCCAGCAGCCCGGATCAGACACTCAACACTGAAGCTTTCTTT. This translates into CASSPDQTLNTEAFF.

This clone was detected only a few times. The rearrangement links TRBV7-2 to TRBJ1-5, with D perhaps matching TRBD1 (6 bases). Between the trimmed V and J ends, which lost 1 base and 2 bases, there was a span of 15 bases. Germline lookup yields CDR1 SGHTA and CDR2 FQGNSA. The CDR3 spans 17 residues. For the CDR3, the DNA is TGTGCCAGCAGCTTAGTCCAGGGGTTTACTGGCAATCAGCCCCAGCATTTT. Protein product: CASSLVQGFTGNQPQHF.

The V call is TRBV5-1, the J call TRBJ2-5; D might be TRBD1 (5 bases). V was shortened by 7 bases and J by 3 bases, with 19 bases between the two germline ends. CDR3 length equals 15 residues. Germline loops: CDR1 SGHRS, CDR2 YFSETQ. Here the CDR3 reads CASGADGAVKETQYF. The DNA for the CDR3 is TGCGCCAGCGGCGCAGATGGGGCGGTGAAAGAGACCCAGTACTTC.

This clone showed up just once. The chain links TRBV28 to TRBJ1-4; the D gene is possibly TRBD1 (5 bases). V lost 6 bases and J 8 bases, leaving 10 bases between the germline ends. CDR1 and CDR2 from the germline V gene are MDHEN and SYDVKM. The CDR3 has 12 residues. The CDR3 coding sequence is TGTGCCAGCAGGACAGTTGACGAAAAACTGTTTTTT. Protein: CASRTVDEKLFF.

The chain carries TRBV4-1 and TRBJ1-2, with D unclear. V lost 1 base and J lost 7, with 16 bases in between. Germline V lookup: CDR1 MGHRA, CDR2 YSYEKL. The CDR3 consists of 15 residues. The CDR3 bases are TGCGCCAGCAGCCAAGCGGATGGCAAAAGGAGTGGCTACACCTTC. Its translation is CASSQADGKRSGYTF.

This clone has more than one count but fewer than ten. This chain connects TRBV13 to TRBJ2-1; TRBD2 matches 12 bases. With 0 bases clipped from V and 12 bases from J, the junction kept 6 bases outside the gene matches. The length of the CDR3 is 15 residues. The germline CDR1 and CDR2 sequences are PRHDT and FYEKMQ (reference sequence). CDR3 amino acids: CASSLGLAGGSGQFF. Here the CDR3 DNA reads TGTGCCAGCAGCTTAGGCCTAGCGGGGGGGAGTGGGCAGTTCTTC.

This chain uses TRBV5-6 with TRBJ2-5, with unresolved D. Per germline, CDR1 SGHDT and CDR2 YYEEEE. The length of the CDR3 is 14 residues. V was pared by 1 base and J by 5 bases, with 12 bases between. CDR3 in amino acids: CASSLFWAGETQYF. The CDR3 coding sequence is TGTGCCAGCAGCTTGTTCTGGGCTGGGGAGACCCAGTACTTC.

This chain links TRBV27 with TRBJ1-2; TRBD1 agrees at 7 bases. Germline CDR1 reads MNHEY; CDR2 reads SMNVEV (reference sequence). With 6 bases clipped from V and 8 bases from J, the junction kept 9 bases outside the gene matches. The CDR3 runs 13 residues. CDR3 residues: CASRLDWTGGYTF. For the CDR3, the DNA is TGTGCCAGCAGGTTAGATTGGACAGGAGGCTACACCTTC.

CDR3 nucleotides: TGTGCCAGCAGCTTGGCCAGGGTCGGTGAGCAGTTCTTC. It specifies CASSLARVGEQFF. The chain has TRBV5-6 and TRBJ2-1; tentative D call: TRBD1 (5 bases). Germline CDR1 reads SGHDT; CDR2 reads YYEEEE. V lost 0 bases to trimming and J lost 9 bases, with 10 bases between them. The CDR3 contains 13 residues.

This clone was counted a few times. The chain has TRBV6-4 and TRBJ2-1, with TRBD2 matching over 8 bases. CDR1 and CDR2 (germline): MRHNA, SNTAGT. This CDR3 has 15 residues. The trim removed 8 bases at V and 0 bases at J, leaving 6 bases unmatched. Here the CDR3 DNA reads TGTGCCAGCTCTCCCGGGGGGGCCTCCTACAATGAGCAGTTCTTC. This encodes CASSPGGASYNEQFF.

This clone has a handful of counts. The J gene is TRBJ2-3, the V gene TRBV27, with 10 bases that match TRBD2. V lost 5 bases, J lost 5 bases, and 10 bases stayed unmatched. The CDR3 has 16 residues. Germline assignment: CDR1 MNHEY and CDR2 SMNVEV (reference sequence). The CDR3 reads CASSLPGTSVEDTQYF. CDR3 DNA sequence: TGTGCCAGCAGTCTACCTGGGACTAGCGTCGAAGATACGCAGTATTTT.

The chain couples TRBV30 to TRBJ2-5; perhaps TRBD1 as D (6 bases). This CDR3 is built from 12 residues. V was trimmed by 7 bases and J by 4 bases, leaving 13 bases between them. From germline, CDR1 is GTSNPN and CDR2 SVGIG (reference sequence). For the CDR3, the DNA is TGTGCCTTTTCAGGGGACCGAGAGACCCAGTACTTC. Its protein product is CAFSGDRETQYF.

This clone has a handful of counts. CDR3 amino acids: CASSLGAYQGETQYF. In DNA form, the CDR3 reads TGTGCCAGCAGCTTAGGCGCTTACCAGGGGGAGACCCAGTACTTC. The chain couples TRBV7-8 to TRBJ2-5, with a tentative D call TRBD1 (6 bases). Germline V gene data show CDR1 as SGHVS and CDR2 as FQNEAQ. This CDR3 is 15 amino acids long. V lost 1 base and J lost 5, with 14 bases in between.

The chain recombines TRBV18 with TRBJ2-4; 8 bases align to TRBD1. In germline, CDR1 is KGHSH, CDR2 LQKENI. The CDR3 length is 17 residues. Unmatched junction bases numbered 14, after V lost 3 bases and J lost 7 bases. CDR3 protein: CASSPWNPRTGFNIQYF. DNA for the CDR3: TGTGCCAGCTCACCGTGGAACCCCCGGACAGGGTTCAACATTCAGTACTTC.

CDR3 region: CASSRMEGGANEQYF. In DNA form, the CDR3 reads TGCGCCAGCAGCCGAATGGAAGGGGGGGCAAACGAGCAGTACTTC. This chain connects TRBV5-1 to TRBJ2-7; D perhaps matches TRBD2 (7 bases). The CDR3 spans 15 residues. Trimming took 4 bases from V and 5 from J, leaving 19 bases between them. Germline assignment: CDR1 SGHRS and CDR2 YFSETQ.

This chain uses TRBV9 with TRBJ2-7, with a possible D match to TRBD2 (6 bases). The length of the CDR3 is 14 residues. Germline loops: CDR1 SGDLS, CDR2 YYNGEE. V lost 4 bases and J lost 5, with 16 bases in between. Here the CDR3 DNA reads TGTGCCAGCAGCACCCTGGCGGGGAGTGACGAGCAGTACTTC. Translated: CASSTLAGSDEQYF.

The chain uses TRBV9 and TRBJ1-1; weak D call: TRBD1 (5 bases). The V end lost 0 bases, the J end lost 0 bases, and 12 bases lay between the germline ends. CDR3 length: 16 amino acids. Germline CDR1 and CDR2: SGDLS and YYNGEE. In nucleotides, the CDR3 is TGTGCCAGCAGCGTAGTAGGTACGGGGGTGAACACTGAAGCTTTCTTT. Protein product: CASSVVGTGVNTEAFF.

CDR3 DNA sequence: TGTGCCAGCAGTTCCCCAGGGGGGTCCTCCTACGAGCAGTACTTC. Translated, it gives CASSSPGGSSYEQYF. The V gene is TRBV6-1, the J gene TRBJ2-7; D possibly corresponds to TRBD1 (7 bases). The length of the CDR3 is 15 residues. In germline, CDR1 is MNHNS, CDR2 SASEGT. Between the trimmed V and J ends, which lost 5 bases and 0 bases, there was a span of 14 bases.

The V gene is TRBV28, the J gene TRBJ1-1; 7 bases align to TRBD1. The CDR3 totals 14 residues. The J segment lost 1 base and the V segment lost 7 bases, leaving 6 bases of the junction unmatched. Per the germline V gene, CDR1 is MDHEN and CDR2 is SYDVKM. Here the CDR3 reads CASIGGQRNTEAFF. In DNA form, the CDR3 reads TGTGCCAGCATTGGGGGACAGAGGAACACTGAAGCTTTCTTT.

In the case of this clone: Other DNA sequences in the sample encode the same CDR3. The rearrangement uses TRBV6-4 and TRBJ2-7, with D uncertain. With 3 bases removed from V and 4 bases from J, the gap between germline ends came to 22 bases. The CDR3 contains 17 residues. Germline CDR1 is MRHNA and CDR2 is SNTAGT. CDR3 amino acids: CASSEITLVAELYEQYF. The CDR3 nucleotides read TGTGCCAGCAGTGAGATTACTTTGGTGGCGGAGCTGTACGAGCAGTACTTC.

The genes are TRBV7-7 and TRBJ2-5; 7 nucleotides match TRBD2. The CDR3 spans 13 residues. The trim removed 5 bases at V and 4 bases at J, leaving 4 bases unmatched. Germline V gene sequence: CDR1 SSHAT, CDR2 FNYEAQ (reference sequence). The CDR3: CASSPGGGETQYF. The CDR3 region has the DNA TGTGCCAGCAGCCCCGGCGGGGGAGAGACCCAGTACTTC.